The rows below give T cell receptor beta chains drawn from one sample of a study of T cells after yellow fever vaccination. MiXCR, applied by TCRdb to the 5' RACE reads, yields one record per CDR3 protein. The sample has hundreds of thousands of distinct CDR3 sequences, around 21% seen once. Sequenced material: PBMCs, taken 15 days after the yellow fever booster vaccination. Receptors originate from a man younger than 40 who received the YFV17D yellow fever vaccine. Each CDR3 is given with its conserved first and last residue. Fields, in order: J gene, clone size, V gene, D gene, CDR3 DNA, CDR3 protein. A D gene is named only where the DNA matches it firmly. For some rows the clone size is stated as once, few or many, or as a class when expanded; others skip it.

TRBJ2-2 - TRBV5-6 - TGTGCCAGCAGCTTGGTTGAAGTGGGGCCCGCGAACACCGGGGAGCTGTTTTTT CASSLVEVGPANTGELFF
TRBJ2-3 few TRBV25-1 TRBD2 TGTGCCAGCAGTCGGCTAGCGGAAAATTATAGCACAGATACGCAGTATTTT CASSRLAENYSTDTQYF
TRBJ1-1 few TRBV12-3/TRBV12-4 - TGTGCCAGCAGTCCCACCGCAGGAAACACTGAAGCTTTCTTT CASSPTAGNTEAFF
TRBJ2-3 - TRBV7-2 - TGTGCCAGCAGCTTGGCGCAGAGGGGAGCAGATACGCAGTATTTT CASSLAQRGADTQYF
TRBJ1-4 few TRBV7-2 TRBD1 TGTGCCAGCAGCTCAGACGGGACAGGGATCGAAAAACTGTTTTTT CASSSDGTGIEKLFF
TRBJ1-2 few TRBV5-8 TRBD1 TGTGCCAGCAGGAGACAGGGCGGTAACTATGGCTACACCTTC CASRRQGGNYGYTF
TRBJ2-1 many TRBV30 TRBD2 TGTGCCTGGGGGGGTAGCGGGAGATACAATGAGCAGTTCTTC CAWGGSGRYNEQFF
TRBJ2-1 few TRBV12-3/TRBV12-4 - TGTGCCAGCAGTTTCGGCAGCAACACCTACAATGAGCAGTTCTTC CASSFGSNTYNEQFF
TRBJ2-1 - TRBV27 - TGTGCCAGCAGTGTCGATTTCGGGACTCACAATGAGCAGTTCTTC CASSVDFGTHNEQFF
TRBJ1-3 few TRBV6-5 - TGTGCCAGCAGTTACTCCGGGGAACTCTCTGGAAACACCATATATTTT CASSYSGELSGNTIYF
TRBJ2-7 few TRBV6-1 - TGTGCCAGCAGTGTAGCGGAGTTCTACGAGCAGTACTTC CASSVAEFYEQYF
TRBJ1-1 - TRBV27 - TGTGCCAGCAGTGCCGCCGGGTCGCAAGCTTTCTTT CASSAAGSQAFF
TRBJ2-7 - TRBV4-2 - TGTGCCAGCAGCCAAAGCCCCGGTGCCTACGAGCAGTACTTC CASSQSPGAYEQYF
TRBJ2-3 few TRBV19 TRBD2 TGTGCCAGTAGCCACGGGCGGACTAGCGGCACAGATACGCAGTATTTT CASSHGRTSGTDTQYF